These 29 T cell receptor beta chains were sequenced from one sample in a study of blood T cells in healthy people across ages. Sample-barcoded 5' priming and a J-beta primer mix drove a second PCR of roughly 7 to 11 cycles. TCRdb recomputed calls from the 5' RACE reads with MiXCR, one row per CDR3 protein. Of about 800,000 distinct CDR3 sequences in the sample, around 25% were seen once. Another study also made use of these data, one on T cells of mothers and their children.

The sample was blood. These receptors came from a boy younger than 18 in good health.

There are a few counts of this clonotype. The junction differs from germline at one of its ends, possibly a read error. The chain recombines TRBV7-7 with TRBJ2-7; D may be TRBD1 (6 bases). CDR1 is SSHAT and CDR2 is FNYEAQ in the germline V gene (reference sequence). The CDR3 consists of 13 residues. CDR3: CASSLQGTGEQYF. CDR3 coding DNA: TGTGCTAGCAGCTTACAGGGAACAGGCGAGCAGTACTTC. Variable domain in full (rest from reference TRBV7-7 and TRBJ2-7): GAGVSQSPRYKVTKRGQDVTLRCDPISSHATLYWYQQALGQGPEFLTYFNYEAQPDKSGLPSDRFSAERPEGSISTLTIQRTEQRDSAMYRCASSLQGTGEQYFGPGTRLTVT.

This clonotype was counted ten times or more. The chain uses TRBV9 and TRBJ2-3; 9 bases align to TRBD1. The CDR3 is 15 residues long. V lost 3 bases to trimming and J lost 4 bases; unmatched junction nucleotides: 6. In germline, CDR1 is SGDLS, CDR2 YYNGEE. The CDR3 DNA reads TGTGCCAGCAGCGCAGGACAGGGGCCCTCAGATACGCAGTATTTT. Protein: CASSAGQGPSDTQYF.

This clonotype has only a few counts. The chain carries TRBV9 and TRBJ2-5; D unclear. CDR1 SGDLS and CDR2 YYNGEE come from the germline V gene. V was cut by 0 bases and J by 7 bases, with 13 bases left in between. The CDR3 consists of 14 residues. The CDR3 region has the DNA TGTGCCAGCAGCGTAGAACAAGTCCGTGGGACCCAGTACTTC. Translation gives CASSVEQVRGTQYF.

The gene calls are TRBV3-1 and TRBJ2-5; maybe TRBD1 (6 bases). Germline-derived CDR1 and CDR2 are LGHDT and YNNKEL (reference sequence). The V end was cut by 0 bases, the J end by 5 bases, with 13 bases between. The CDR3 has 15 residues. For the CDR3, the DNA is TGTGCCAGCAGCCAAGATCCAGGGGCTCGGGAGACCCAGTACTTC. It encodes CASSQDPGARETQYF.

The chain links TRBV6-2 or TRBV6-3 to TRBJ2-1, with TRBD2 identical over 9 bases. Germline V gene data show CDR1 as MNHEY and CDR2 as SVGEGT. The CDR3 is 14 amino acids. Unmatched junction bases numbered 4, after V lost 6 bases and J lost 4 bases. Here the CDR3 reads CASSRLADYNEQFF. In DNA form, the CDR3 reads TGTGCCAGCAGCCGACTAGCGGATTACAATGAGCAGTTCTTC.

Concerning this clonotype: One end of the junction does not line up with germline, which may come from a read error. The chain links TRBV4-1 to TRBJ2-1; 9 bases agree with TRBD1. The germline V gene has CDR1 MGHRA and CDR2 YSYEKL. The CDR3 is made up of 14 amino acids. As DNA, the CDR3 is TGCGCCAGCAGTCAAGAAGGGACAGGGAATGAGCAGTTCTTC. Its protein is CASSQEGTGNEQFF.

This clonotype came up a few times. The CDR3 protein is CATSPGETQYF. CDR3 coding DNA: TGTGCCACCAGCCCGGGAGAGACCCAGTACTTC. The chain joins TRBV15 to TRBJ2-5; D unresolved. Trimming cost V 5 bases and J 4 bases, with 5 bases left between them. Germline CDR1 LNHNV, CDR2 YYDKDF (reference sequence). There are 11 residues in the CDR3.

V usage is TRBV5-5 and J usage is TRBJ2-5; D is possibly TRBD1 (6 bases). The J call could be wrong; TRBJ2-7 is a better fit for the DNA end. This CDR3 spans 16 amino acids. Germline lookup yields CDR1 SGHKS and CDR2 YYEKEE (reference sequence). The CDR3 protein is CASSYHHGQSAYEQYF. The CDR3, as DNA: TGTGCCAGCAGCTATCACCATGGACAGAGTGCCTACGAGCAGTACTTC.

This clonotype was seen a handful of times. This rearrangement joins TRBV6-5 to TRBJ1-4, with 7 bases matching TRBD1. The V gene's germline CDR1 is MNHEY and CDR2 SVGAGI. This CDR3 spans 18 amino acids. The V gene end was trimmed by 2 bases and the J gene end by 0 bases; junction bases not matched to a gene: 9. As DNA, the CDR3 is TGTGCCAGCAGTTACCCGGAGAGGGGGCAGCCAACTAATGAAAAACTGTTTTTT. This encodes CASSYPERGQPTNEKLFF.

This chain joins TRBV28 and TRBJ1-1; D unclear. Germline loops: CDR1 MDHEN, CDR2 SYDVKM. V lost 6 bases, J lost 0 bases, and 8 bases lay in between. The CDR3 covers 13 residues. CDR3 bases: TGTGCCAGCAGGGATGCACTGAACACTGAAGCTTTCTTT. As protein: CASRDALNTEAFF.

This CDR3 is CASSLQLGPQDEQFF. The CDR3, as DNA: TGTGCCAGCAGCCTTCAGTTAGGGCCCCAGGATGAGCAGTTCTTC. V and J are TRBV11-1 and TRBJ2-1, with unresolved D. The V and J ends lost 5 bases and 8 bases respectively, with 19 bases between them. CDR1 SGHAT and CDR2 FQDESV come from the germline V gene (reference sequence). The CDR3 has 15 amino acids.

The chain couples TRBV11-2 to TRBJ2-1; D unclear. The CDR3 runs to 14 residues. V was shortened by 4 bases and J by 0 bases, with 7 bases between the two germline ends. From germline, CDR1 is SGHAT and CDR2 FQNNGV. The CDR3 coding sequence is TGTGCCAGCAGCTCCCGCTTCTCCTACAATGAGCAGTTCTTC. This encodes CASSSRFSYNEQFF.

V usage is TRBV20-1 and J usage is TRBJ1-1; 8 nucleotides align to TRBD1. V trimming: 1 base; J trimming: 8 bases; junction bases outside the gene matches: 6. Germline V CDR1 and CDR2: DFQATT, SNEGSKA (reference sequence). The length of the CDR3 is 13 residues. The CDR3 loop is CSARGPQGAEAFF. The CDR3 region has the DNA TGCAGTGCTAGAGGTCCTCAGGGGGCCGAAGCTTTCTTT.

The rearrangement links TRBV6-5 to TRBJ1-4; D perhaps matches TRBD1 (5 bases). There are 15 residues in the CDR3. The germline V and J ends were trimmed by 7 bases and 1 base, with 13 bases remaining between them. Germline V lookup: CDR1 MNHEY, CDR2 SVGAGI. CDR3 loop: CASTNGGGTNEKLFF. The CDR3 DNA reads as TGTGCCAGCACGAACGGCGGGGGAACTAATGAAAAACTGTTTTTT.

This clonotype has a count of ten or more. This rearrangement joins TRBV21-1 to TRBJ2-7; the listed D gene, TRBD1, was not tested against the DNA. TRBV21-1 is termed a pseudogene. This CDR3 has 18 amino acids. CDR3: CASTRTRGRPTCPYEQYF. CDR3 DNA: TGTGCCAGCACCCGAACACGGGGCAGGCCGACGTGCCCCTACGAGCAGTACTTC.

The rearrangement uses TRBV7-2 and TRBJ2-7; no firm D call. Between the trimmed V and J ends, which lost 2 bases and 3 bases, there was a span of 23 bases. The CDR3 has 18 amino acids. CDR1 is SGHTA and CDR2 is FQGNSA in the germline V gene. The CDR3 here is CASSLTHFMRPPDYEQYF. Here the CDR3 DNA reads TGTGCCAGCAGCTTAACACACTTCATGAGGCCGCCCGACTACGAGCAGTACTTC.

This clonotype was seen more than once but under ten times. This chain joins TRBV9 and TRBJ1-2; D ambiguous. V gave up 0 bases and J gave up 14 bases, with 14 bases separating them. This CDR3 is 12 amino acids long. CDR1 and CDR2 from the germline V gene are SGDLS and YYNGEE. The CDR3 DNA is TGTGCCAGCAGCGTAGATGGCCTTGTGTGGACCTTC. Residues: CASSVDGLVWTF.

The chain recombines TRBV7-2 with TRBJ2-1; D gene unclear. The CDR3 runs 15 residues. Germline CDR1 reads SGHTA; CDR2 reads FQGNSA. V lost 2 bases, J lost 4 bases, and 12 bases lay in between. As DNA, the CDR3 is TGTGCCAGCAGCTTAAGGGCCTCTGAATACAATGAGCAGTTCTTC. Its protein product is CASSLRASEYNEQFF.

The CDR3 reads CASSQDRIGPSAGANVLTF. In DNA form, the CDR3 reads TGCGCCAGCAGCCAAGATAGGATCGGGCCGTCAGCAGGGGCCAACGTCCTGACTTTC. This chain joins TRBV4-1 and TRBJ2-6, with no clear D. V shed 0 bases and J shed 4 bases, with 19 bases lying between them. The germline V gene encodes CDR1 MGHRA and CDR2 YSYEKL. The CDR3 spans 19 residues.

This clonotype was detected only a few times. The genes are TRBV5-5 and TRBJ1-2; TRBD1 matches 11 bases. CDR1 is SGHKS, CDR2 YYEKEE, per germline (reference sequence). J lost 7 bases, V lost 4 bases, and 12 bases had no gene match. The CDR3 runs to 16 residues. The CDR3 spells CASSPGGGQGALGYTF. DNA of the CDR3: TGTGCCAGCAGCCCCGGAGGCGGACAGGGGGCGCTTGGCTACACCTTC.

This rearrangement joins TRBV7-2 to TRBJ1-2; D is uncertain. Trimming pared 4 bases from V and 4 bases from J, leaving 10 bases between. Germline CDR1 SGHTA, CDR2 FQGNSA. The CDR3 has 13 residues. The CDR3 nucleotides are TGTGCCAGCAGCTGGTGGGGATCCTATGGCTACACCTTC. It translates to CASSWWGSYGYTF.

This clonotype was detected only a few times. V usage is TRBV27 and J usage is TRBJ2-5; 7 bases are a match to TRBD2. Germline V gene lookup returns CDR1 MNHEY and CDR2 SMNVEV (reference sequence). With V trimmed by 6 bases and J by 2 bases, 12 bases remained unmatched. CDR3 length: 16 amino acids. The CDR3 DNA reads TGTGCCAGCAGAACTTGGGGAGGGTACCCTCAAGAGACCCAGTACTTC. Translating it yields CASRTWGGYPQETQYF.

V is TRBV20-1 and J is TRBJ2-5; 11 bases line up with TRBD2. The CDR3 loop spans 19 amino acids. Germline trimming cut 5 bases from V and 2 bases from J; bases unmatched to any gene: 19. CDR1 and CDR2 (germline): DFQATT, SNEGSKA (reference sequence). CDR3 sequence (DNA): TGCAGTGCTCCCCGGGTAGCGGGGGGGCCTTCTAATCGGCAAGAGACCCAGTACTTC. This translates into CSAPRVAGGPSNRQETQYF.

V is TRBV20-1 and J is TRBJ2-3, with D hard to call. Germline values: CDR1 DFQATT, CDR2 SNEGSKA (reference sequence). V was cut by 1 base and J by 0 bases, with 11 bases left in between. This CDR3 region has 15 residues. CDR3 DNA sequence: TGCAGTGCTAGAGGGAGTATGTCTAGCACAGATACGCAGTATTTT. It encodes CSARGSMSSTDTQYF.

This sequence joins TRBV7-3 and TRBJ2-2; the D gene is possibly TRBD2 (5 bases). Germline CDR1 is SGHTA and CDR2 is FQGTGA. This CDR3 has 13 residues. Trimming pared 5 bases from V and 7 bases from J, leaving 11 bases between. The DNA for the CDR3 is TGTGCCAGCAGCCCTGCGGGTAGCGGGGAGCTGTTTTTT. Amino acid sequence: CASSPAGSGELFF.

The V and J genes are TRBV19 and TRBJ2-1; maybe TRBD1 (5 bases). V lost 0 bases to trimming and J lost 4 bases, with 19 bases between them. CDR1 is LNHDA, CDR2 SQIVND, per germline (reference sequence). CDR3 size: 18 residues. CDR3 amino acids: CASSIDVKQGEFYNEQFF. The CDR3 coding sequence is TGTGCCAGTAGTATAGATGTGAAACAAGGGGAATTTTACAATGAGCAGTTCTTC.

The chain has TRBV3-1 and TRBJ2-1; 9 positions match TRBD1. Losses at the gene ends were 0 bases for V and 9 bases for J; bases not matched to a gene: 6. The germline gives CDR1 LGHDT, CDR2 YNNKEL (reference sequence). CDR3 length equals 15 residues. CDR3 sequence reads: CASSQDNRGLIEQFF. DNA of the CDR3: TGTGCCAGCAGCCAAGACAACAGGGGGCTTATTGAGCAGTTCTTC.

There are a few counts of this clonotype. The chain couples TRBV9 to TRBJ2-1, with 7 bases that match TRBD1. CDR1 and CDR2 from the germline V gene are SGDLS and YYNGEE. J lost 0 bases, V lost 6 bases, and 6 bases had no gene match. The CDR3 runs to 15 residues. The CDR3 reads CASTRTGTSYNEQFF. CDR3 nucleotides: TGTGCCAGCACCCGGACAGGTACCTCCTACAATGAGCAGTTCTTC.

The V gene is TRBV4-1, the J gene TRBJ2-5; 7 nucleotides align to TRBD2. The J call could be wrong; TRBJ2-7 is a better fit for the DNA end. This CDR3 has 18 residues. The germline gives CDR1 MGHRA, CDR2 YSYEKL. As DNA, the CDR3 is TGCGCCAGCAGCCCGGGAAGTGGTTCGGCGGGAGCGATCCACGAGCAGTACTTC. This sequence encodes CASSPGSGSAGAIHEQYF.